Sequencing of this TCR beta chain was carried out in a study of T cell repertoires in cytomegalovirus infection. With regard to this clonotype: Its antigen remains unknown.

TCRdb called the reads again in MiXCR, with one record for every CDR3 protein. The sample contains some 800,000 distinct CDR3 sequences, around 29% of which appear only once. The germline V gene has CDR1 MNHEY and CDR2 SMNVEV (reference sequence). This CDR3 is built from 15 residues. Between the trimmed V and J ends, which lost 5 bases and 4 bases, there was a span of 15 bases. This receptor was identified in a human donor in good health (CMV status not recorded). Some clones in this sample may be carry-over from other donors' samples. The sequences come from cultured CD8+ T cells from PBMCs, collected from culture after CMV antigen stimulation. The chain has TRBV27 and TRBJ1-3; D is ambiguous. The CDR3 DNA follows: TGTGCCAGCAGTATCAGCCGGGCCAGGGGAAACACCATATATTTT. It is translated as CASSISRARGNTIYF.